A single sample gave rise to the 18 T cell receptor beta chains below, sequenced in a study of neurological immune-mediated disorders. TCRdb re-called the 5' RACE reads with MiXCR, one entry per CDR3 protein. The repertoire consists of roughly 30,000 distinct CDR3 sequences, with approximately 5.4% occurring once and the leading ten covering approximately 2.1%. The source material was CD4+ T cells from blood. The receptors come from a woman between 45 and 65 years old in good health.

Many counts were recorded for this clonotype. Here the CDR3 reads CASSSQQGWNQPQHF. Here the CDR3 DNA reads TGTGCCAGCAGTTCCCAACAGGGTTGGAATCAGCCCCAGCATTTT. J is TRBJ1-5 and V is TRBV6-6; D is possibly TRBD1 (6 bases). Germline V lookup: CDR1 MNHNY, CDR2 SVGAGI (reference sequence). This CDR3 comprises 15 residues. Trimming shortened V by 4 bases and J by 4 bases, and 14 bases separated the two germline ends.

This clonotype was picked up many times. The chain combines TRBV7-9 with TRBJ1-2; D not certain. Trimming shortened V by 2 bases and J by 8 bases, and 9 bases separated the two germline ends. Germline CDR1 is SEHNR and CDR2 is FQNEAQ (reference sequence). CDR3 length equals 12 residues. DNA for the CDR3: TGTGCCAGCAGCTTAACTGCCGCGGGCTACACCTTC. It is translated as CASSLTAAGYTF.

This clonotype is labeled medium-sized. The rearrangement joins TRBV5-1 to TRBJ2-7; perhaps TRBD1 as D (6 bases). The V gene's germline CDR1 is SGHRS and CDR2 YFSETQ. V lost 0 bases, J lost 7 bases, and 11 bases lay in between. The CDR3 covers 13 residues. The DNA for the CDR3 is TGCGCCAGCAGCTTGGGAACAGGGTATGAGCAGTACTTC. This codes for CASSLGTGYEQYF. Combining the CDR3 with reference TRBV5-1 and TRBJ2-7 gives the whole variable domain KAGVTQTPRYLIKTRGQQVTLSCSPISGHRSVSWYQQTPGQGLQFLFEYFSETQRNKGNFPGRFSGRQFSNSRSEMNVSTLELGDSALYLCASSLGTGYEQYFGPGTRLTVT.

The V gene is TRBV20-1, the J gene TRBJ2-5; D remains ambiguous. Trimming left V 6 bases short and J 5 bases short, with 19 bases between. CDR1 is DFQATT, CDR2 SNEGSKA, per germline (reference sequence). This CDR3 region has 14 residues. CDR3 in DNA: TGCAGTGCCCCCCGGCTGAGCTTCGGGGAGACCCAGTACTTC. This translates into CSAPRLSFGETQYF.

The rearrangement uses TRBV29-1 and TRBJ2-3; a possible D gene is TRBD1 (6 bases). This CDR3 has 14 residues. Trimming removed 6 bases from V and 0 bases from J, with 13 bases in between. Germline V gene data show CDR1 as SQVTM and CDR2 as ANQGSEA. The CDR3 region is CSVDSGDSTDTQYF. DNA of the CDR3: TGCAGCGTGGACTCAGGGGATAGCACAGATACGCAGTATTTT.

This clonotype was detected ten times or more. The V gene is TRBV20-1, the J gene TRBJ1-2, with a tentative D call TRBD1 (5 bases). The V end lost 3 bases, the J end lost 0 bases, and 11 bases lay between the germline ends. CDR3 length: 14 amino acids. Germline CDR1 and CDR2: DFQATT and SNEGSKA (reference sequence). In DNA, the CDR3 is TGCAGTGCTAGCGGGGGGGACTCTAACTATGGCTACACCTTC. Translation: CSASGGDSNYGYTF.

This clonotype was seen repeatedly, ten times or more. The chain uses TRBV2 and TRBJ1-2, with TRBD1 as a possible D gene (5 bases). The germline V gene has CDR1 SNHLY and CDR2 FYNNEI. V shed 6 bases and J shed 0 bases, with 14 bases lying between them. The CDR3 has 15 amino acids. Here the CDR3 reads CASRGGGDANYGYTF. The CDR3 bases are TGTGCCAGCAGGGGAGGAGGGGACGCTAACTATGGCTACACCTTC.

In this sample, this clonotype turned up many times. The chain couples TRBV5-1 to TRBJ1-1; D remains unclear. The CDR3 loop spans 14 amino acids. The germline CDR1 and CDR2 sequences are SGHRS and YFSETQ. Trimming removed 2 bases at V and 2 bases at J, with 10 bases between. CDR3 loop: CASSFRGSNTEAFF. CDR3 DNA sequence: TGCGCCAGCAGCTTCAGAGGGAGTAACACTGAAGCTTTCTTT.

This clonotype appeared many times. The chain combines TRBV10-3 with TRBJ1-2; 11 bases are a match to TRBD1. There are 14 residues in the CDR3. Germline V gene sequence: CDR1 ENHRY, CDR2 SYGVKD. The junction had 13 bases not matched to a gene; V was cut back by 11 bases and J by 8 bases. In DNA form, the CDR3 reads TGTGCCGCCCAGAGACCCGGGACAGGGGGAGGCTACACCTTC. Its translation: CAAQRPGTGGGYTF.

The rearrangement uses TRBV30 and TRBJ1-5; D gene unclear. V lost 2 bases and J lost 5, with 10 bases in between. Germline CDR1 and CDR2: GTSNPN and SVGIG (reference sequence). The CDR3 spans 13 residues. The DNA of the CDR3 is TGTGCCTGGAGTTCCCACAGTGATCAGCCCCAGCATTTT. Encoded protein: CAWSSHSDQPQHF.

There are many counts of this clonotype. Here the CDR3 DNA reads TGTGCCAGCAGCCTTTATCAGGGGGCCGGAGAGACCCAGTACTTC. Translated: CASSLYQGAGETQYF. The rearrangement uses TRBV7-2 and TRBJ2-5; TRBD1 matches at 8 bases. V lost 5 bases, J lost 4 bases, and 9 bases stayed unmatched. This CDR3 has 15 amino acids. Germline values: CDR1 SGHTA, CDR2 FQGNSA.

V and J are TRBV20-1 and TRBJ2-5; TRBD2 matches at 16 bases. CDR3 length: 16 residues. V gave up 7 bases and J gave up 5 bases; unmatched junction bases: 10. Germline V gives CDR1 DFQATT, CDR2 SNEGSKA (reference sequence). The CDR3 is CSERGTSGRALETQYF. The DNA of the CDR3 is TGCAGTGAGAGGGGGACTAGCGGGAGGGCCCTGGAGACCCAGTACTTC.

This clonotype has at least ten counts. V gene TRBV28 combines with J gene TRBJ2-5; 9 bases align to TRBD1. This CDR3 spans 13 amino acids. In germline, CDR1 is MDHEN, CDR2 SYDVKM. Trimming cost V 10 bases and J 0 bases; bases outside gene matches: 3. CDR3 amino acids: CATQGAHQETQYF. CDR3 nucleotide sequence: TGTGCCACACAGGGGGCCCACCAAGAGACCCAGTACTTC. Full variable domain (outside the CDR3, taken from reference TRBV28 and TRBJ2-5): DVKVTQSSRYLVKRTGEKVFLECVQDMDHENMFWYRQDPGLGLRLIYFSYDVKMKEKGDIPEGYSVSREKKERFSLILESASTNQTSMYLCATQGAHQETQYFGPGTRLLVL.

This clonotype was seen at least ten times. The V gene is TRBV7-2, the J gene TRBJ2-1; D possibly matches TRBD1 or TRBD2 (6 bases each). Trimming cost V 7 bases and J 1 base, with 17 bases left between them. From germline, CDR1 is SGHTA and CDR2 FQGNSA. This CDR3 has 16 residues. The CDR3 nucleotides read TGTGCCAGCACCCCTGGAGGGGGGACATCCTACAATGAGCAGTTCTTC. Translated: CASTPGGGTSYNEQFF. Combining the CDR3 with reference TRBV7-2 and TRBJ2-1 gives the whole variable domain GAGVSQSPSNKVTEKGKDVELRCDPISGHTALYWYRQSLGQGLEFLIYFQGNSAPDKSGLPSDRFSAERTGGSVSTLTIQRTQQEDSAVYLCASTPGGGTSYNEQFFGPGTRLTVL.

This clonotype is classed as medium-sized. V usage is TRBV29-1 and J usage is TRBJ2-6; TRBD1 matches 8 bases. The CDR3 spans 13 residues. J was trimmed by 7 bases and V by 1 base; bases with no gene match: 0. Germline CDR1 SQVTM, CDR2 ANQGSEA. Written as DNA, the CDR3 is TGCAGCGTTGAAGCAGGGGGCGCCAACGTCCTGACTTTC. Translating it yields CSVEAGGANVLTF.

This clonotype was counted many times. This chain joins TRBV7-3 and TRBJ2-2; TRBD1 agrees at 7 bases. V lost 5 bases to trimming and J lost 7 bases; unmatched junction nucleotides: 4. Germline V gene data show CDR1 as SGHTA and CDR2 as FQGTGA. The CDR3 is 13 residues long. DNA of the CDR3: TGTGCCAGCAGCCCACAGGGGTTCGGGGAGCTGTTTTTT. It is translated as CASSPQGFGELFF.

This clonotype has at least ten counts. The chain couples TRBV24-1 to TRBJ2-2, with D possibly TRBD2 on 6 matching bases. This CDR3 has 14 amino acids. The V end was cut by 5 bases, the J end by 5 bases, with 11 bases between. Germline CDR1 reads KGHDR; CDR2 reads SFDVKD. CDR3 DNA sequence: TGTGCCACCAGTGCCCGGGGGAGGACCGGGGAGCTGTTTTTT. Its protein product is CATSARGRTGELFF.

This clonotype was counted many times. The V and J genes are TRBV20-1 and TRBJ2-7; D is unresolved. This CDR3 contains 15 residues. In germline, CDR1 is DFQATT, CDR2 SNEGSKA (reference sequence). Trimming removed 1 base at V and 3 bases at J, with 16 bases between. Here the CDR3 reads CSARARPILGYEQYF. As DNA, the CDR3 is TGCAGTGCTAGAGCCCGCCCTATCCTGGGCTACGAGCAGTACTTC.